One sample yielded the 12 T cell receptor beta chains listed below, sequenced in a study of blood T cell repertoires in COVID-19. Using immunoSEQ multiplex PCR, the repertoire was profiled, and TCRdb retains in-frame clones only, with some absent. The sample contains about 50,000 clones, more than 85% of which appear only once. What was sequenced was peripheral blood. The receptor source for this set is a man in his fifties with active COVID-19.

The V and J genes are TRBV30 and TRBJ1-2, with a weak D call TRBD1 (6 bases). CDR1 and CDR2 from the germline V gene are GTSNPN and SVGIG (reference sequence). V was pared by 4 bases and J by 9 bases, with 15 bases between. This CDR3 spans 12 amino acids. CDR3 sequence reads: CAWTWEGGRYTF. The CDR3 nucleotides read TGTGCCTGGACCTGGGAAGGGGGTCGCTACACCTTC.

V usage is TRBV15 and J usage is TRBJ2-6; D unclear. The CDR3 runs to 20 residues. V lost 3 bases, J lost 4 bases, and 25 bases lay in between. Germline assignment: CDR1 LNHNV and CDR2 YYDKDF (reference sequence). In DNA, the CDR3 is TGTGCCACCAGCAGGGTCTTGTCTTCCTTGATCGCTGGCGGGGCCAACGTCCTGACTTTC. Amino acid sequence: CATSRVLSSLIAGGANVLTF. Complete variable domain (other parts from reference TRBV15 and TRBJ2-6): DAMVIQNPRYQVTQFGKPVTLSCSQTLNHNVMYWYQQKSSQAPKLLFHYYDKDFNNEADTPDNFQSRRPNTSFCFLDIRSPGLGDTAMYLCATSRVLSSLIAGGANVLTFGAGSRLTVL.

A few counts support this clone. CDR3 coding DNA: TGTGCCAGCAGTTCGGGACAGGGGGCGGGGGACACTGAAGCTTTCTTT. Encoded protein: CASSSGQGAGDTEAFF. This chain connects TRBV6-5 to TRBJ1-1; 12 bases are a match to TRBD1. The V segment lost 4 bases and the J segment 3 bases; nucleotides outside the gene matches: 6. Per germline, CDR1 MNHEY and CDR2 SVGAGI. The CDR3 is made up of 16 amino acids.

The gene calls are TRBV28 and TRBJ1-1, with D maybe TRBD1 (5 bases). V lost 6 bases to trimming and J lost 5 bases, with 13 bases between them. The CDR3 is made up of 13 amino acids. Per germline, CDR1 MDHEN and CDR2 SYDVKM. The CDR3 reads CASRPSGLTEAFF. DNA of the CDR3: TGTGCCAGCAGACCTTCAGGGTTGACTGAAGCTTTCTTT.

The chain links TRBV7-6 to TRBJ1-1; weak D call: TRBD1 (6 bases). The V gene's germline CDR1 is SGHVS and CDR2 FNYEAQ. This CDR3 has 17 residues. Trimming shortened V by 2 bases and J by 0 bases, and 16 bases separated the two germline ends. CDR3 residues: CASSLQLRGPLNTEAFF. DNA for the CDR3: TGTGCCAGCAGCTTACAACTCAGGGGCCCCTTGAACACTGAAGCTTTCTTT.

This chain joins TRBV6-2 or TRBV6-3 and TRBJ2-5; 8 bases are a match to TRBD2. The germline CDR1 and CDR2 sequences are MNHEY and SVGEGT. The V and J ends lost 2 bases and 2 bases, in that order; junction bases with no gene match: 7. This CDR3 has 16 residues. The CDR3 loop is CASSYPTSVPQETQYF. The CDR3 nucleotides read TGTGCCAGCAGTTACCCGACTAGCGTCCCACAAGAGACCCAGTACTTC.

V is TRBV6-5 and J is TRBJ1-1; D gene unclear. Between the trimmed V and J ends, which lost 2 bases and 3 bases, there was a span of 16 bases. This CDR3 contains 16 residues. Per germline, CDR1 MNHEY and CDR2 SVGAGI. The CDR3 loop is CASSYQRGFDYTEAFF. CDR3 DNA: TGTGCCAGCAGTTACCAGCGGGGATTTGATTACACTGAAGCTTTCTTT.

J is TRBJ1-5 and V is TRBV2; the D is unclear. V lost 2 bases and J 0 bases, leaving 14 bases between the germline ends. The CDR3 consists of 17 residues. Germline V gene data show CDR1 as SNHLY and CDR2 as FYNNEI. CDR3 DNA: TGTGCCAGCAGTGAACCGGCAGGAGGATATAGCAATCAGCCCCAGCATTTT. Translating it yields CASSEPAGGYSNQPQHF.

DNA of the CDR3: TGTGCCAGTAGCCCACTCGGTAGGGGGCGAGGCGAGCAGTACTTC. It codes for CASSPLGRGRGEQYF. The rearrangement links TRBV19 to TRBJ2-7, with 7 bases matching TRBD1. The CDR3 has 15 residues. The trim removed 6 bases at V and 6 bases at J, leaving 14 bases unmatched. CDR1 and CDR2 (germline): LNHDA, SQIVND (reference sequence).

The chain has TRBV18 and TRBJ1-3; perhaps TRBD1 as D (5 bases). Germline V lookup: CDR1 KGHSH, CDR2 LQKENI. There are 16 residues in the CDR3. The V end was cut by 5 bases, the J end by 3 bases, with 17 bases between. CDR3 amino acids: CASSANTGFIGNTIYF. The CDR3 coding sequence is TGTGCCAGCTCAGCCAACACAGGATTTATTGGAAACACCATATATTTT.

The chain uses TRBV11-2 and TRBJ1-2; D may be TRBD1 (5 bases). The CDR3 runs to 15 residues. Germline V CDR1 and CDR2: SGHAT, FQNNGV. Trimming removed 0 bases from V and 2 bases from J, with 10 bases in between. CDR3: CASSLEWAGNYGYTF. CDR3 sequence (DNA): TGTGCCAGCAGCTTAGAATGGGCAGGGAACTATGGCTACACCTTC.

The CDR3 here is CASSLVRQSTDTQYF. The CDR3 nucleotides are TGTGCCAGCAGCTTAGTGAGACAGTCCACAGATACGCAGTATTTT. The gene calls are TRBV7-9 and TRBJ2-3, with D maybe TRBD1 (5 bases). Trimming shortened V by 1 base and J by 2 bases, and 10 bases separated the two germline ends. The CDR3 spans 15 residues. CDR1 and CDR2 from the germline V gene are SEHNR and FQNEAQ (reference sequence). Variable domain in full (rest from reference TRBV7-9 and TRBJ2-3): DTGVSQNPRHKITKRGQNVTFRCDPISEHNRLYWYRQTLGQGPEFLTYFQNEAQLEKSRLLSDRFSAERPKGSFSTLEIQRTEQGDSAMYLCASSLVRQSTDTQYFGPGTRLTVL.